This is a list of T cell receptor beta chains from one sample in a study of human T cells and chemical hapten exposure. TCRdb called the RACE reads again in MiXCR, with one record for every CDR3 protein. Counted here are around 160,000 distinct CDR3 sequences, roughly 15% occurring once; the ten biggest clones make up 1.5% to 2%. Material: whole blood, obtained in connection with sensitization to the hapten diphenylcyclopropenone (DPC). These receptors originate from a young woman with alopecia areata. Some clones in this sample may be carry-over from other donors' samples. The CDR3 runs from the conserved cysteine through the conserved F or W. The D gene is left open where the match is weak. Size values are once, few and many counts, or a class for expanded clones, and some rows have none.

DNA	CDR3	size	D	J	V
TGTGCCAGCATCCTGACAGGGGCAGATACGCAGTATTTT	CASILTGADTQYF	-	TRBD1	TRBJ2-3	TRBV7-2
TGTGCCAGCAGCTTAGTGGGTTCGGACAGAAGCAATCAGCCCCAGCATTTT	CASSLVGSDRSNQPQHF	few	-	TRBJ1-5	TRBV7-2
TGTGCCAGCAGCCCGGACAAGGGGGTGGCCATTCAGTACTTC	CASSPDKGVAIQYF	few	-	TRBJ2-4	TRBV7-9
TGCGCCAGCAGCCAAGTTATGGGTCTAAACAATCAGCCCCAGCATTTT	CASSQVMGLNNQPQHF	-	-	TRBJ1-5	TRBV4-3
TGTGCCAGCAGCGTAGTTTCTCAGCATAGCAATCAGCCCCAGCATTTT	CASSVVSQHSNQPQHF	many	-	TRBJ1-5	TRBV9
TGCAGCGTTGCCCAGTTACAGGGAAAATACGAGCAGTACTTC	CSVAQLQGKYEQYF	-	-	TRBJ2-7	TRBV29-1
TGTGCCAGCACCACGGGGGAAGTCAGCTATGGCTACACCTTC	CASTTGEVSYGYTF	few	-	TRBJ1-2	TRBV6-5
TGCGCCAGCAGCCCAATGCAGGCTAACTATGGCTACACCTTC	CASSPMQANYGYTF	-	-	TRBJ1-2	TRBV5-1
TGCGCCAGCAGCCAATTACCAGAAATCTACAATGAGCAGTTCTTC	CASSQLPEIYNEQFF	-	-	TRBJ2-1	TRBV5-1
TGTGCCAGCTCAACGGGGACAGGGGTCCAGGAGACCCAGTACTTC	CASSTGTGVQETQYF	-	TRBD1	TRBJ2-5	TRBV18
TGTGCCAGCTCACCCTCATCCGGGGAGCTGTTTTTT	CASSPSSGELFF	few	-	TRBJ2-2	TRBV18
TGTGCCAGCGGGCGACTGGGAGGGATCGCTGAAGCTTTCTTT	CASGRLGGIAEAFF	-	-	TRBJ1-1	TRBV14
TGTGCCTTCCCGACAGGGGGCAGTTCTGGGGCCAACGTCCTGACTTTC	CAFPTGGSSGANVLTF	few	TRBD1	TRBJ2-6	TRBV30
TGTGCAAGTCGCCTCCTAGTGGGGGGGCCCTTCGATGAGCAGTTCTTC	CASRLLVGGPFDEQFF	-	-	TRBJ2-1	TRBV12-2
TGTGCTAGTGGATTAGAGACGGGAGGGACAGATACGCAGTATTTT	CASGLETGGTDTQYF	-	TRBD2	TRBJ2-3	TRBV12-5
TGTGCCAGCAGTACAAGGACAGACTCTGGCTACACCTTC	CASSTRTDSGYTF	-	-	TRBJ1-2	TRBV6-2/TRBV6-3
TGTGCCAGCAGTTACAAGCCCCAGGGGGCCGGGAATCAGCCCCAGCATTTT	CASSYKPQGAGNQPQHF	-	TRBD1	TRBJ1-5	TRBV6-2/TRBV6-3
TGTGCCAGCAGTTACTCGGCATCCGGGGAGCTGTTTTTT	CASSYSASGELFF	-	-	TRBJ2-2	TRBV6-5
TGCAGTGCTAGAGTGCGGCTAGCGGGACCAGATACGCAGTATTTT	CSARVRLAGPDTQYF	-	TRBD2	TRBJ2-3	TRBV20-1
TGTGCCAGCAGTGCCGCGCCAGGGGGCTACGAGCAGTACTTC	CASSAAPGGYEQYF	few	TRBD1	TRBJ2-7	TRBV2
TGTGCCATCGGGACGGGAGGGGCCCAGCATTTT	CAIGTGGAQHF	-	-	TRBJ1-5	TRBV10-3
TGTGCCAGCAGTGGACCGCGGACGGACACTGAAGCTTTCTTT	CASSGPRTDTEAFF	-	-	TRBJ1-1	TRBV28
TGTGCCAGCTCAACTAAAGAGACCCAGTACTTC	CASSTKETQYF	few	-	TRBJ2-5	TRBV18
TGTGCCAGCAGCTTAGAAAAGGGACAGGTTGTTTCTCGGACATCGGAGACCCAGTACTTC	CASSLEKGQVVSRTSETQYF	-	TRBD1	TRBJ2-5	TRBV7-9
TGTGCCAGCACCACAGGGACAGATGGCTACACCTTC	CASTTGTDGYTF	-	TRBD1	TRBJ1-2	TRBV7-2
TGTGCCATCAGCCCTACGACGGATACTAACACCGGGGAGCTGTTTTTT	CAISPTTDTNTGELFF	few	-	TRBJ2-2	TRBV10-3
TGTGCCAGTAGTATAGTCACGGGACCTTACGAGCAGTACTTC	CASSIVTGPYEQYF	-	-	TRBJ2-7	TRBV19
TGTGCCAGCAGTTCAGGATCGTACCAAGAGACCCAGTACTTC	CASSSGSYQETQYF	few	-	TRBJ2-5	TRBV2
TGTGCCAGCAGCTTAGATACGGGAGTGGCTTTCTTT	CASSLDTGVAFF	-	-	TRBJ1-1	TRBV7-8